Reported below is one TCR beta chain. Its antigen is currently unknown. This CDR3 is 15 amino acids long. Germline loops: CDR1 SNHLY, CDR2 FYNNEI. V lost 3 bases and J lost 3; bases outside the gene matches: 5. Here immunoSEQ multiplex PCR was the method, and the copy in TCRdb shows in-frame clones only, minus some. The sample has under 1 million clones; 80% to 95% are singletons. Terminally differentiated effector memory CD45RA+ cells were excluded by CCR7 positive selection of CD45RO-negative cells. Those who donated, Caucasian adults without exception, all lived in Nashville, Tennessee. The sample comes from a study of shared clonotypes between healthy human individuals. Turning to the study itself: Each donor had three CD4 naive, three CD4 memory, two CD8 naive and one CD8 memory plate. General study results and limits: Sharing across four donors was highest in naive CD4 (about 5%) and lowest in memory CD8 (around 0.4%).

The source is a man under 40 in good health. The V call is TRBV2, the J call TRBJ2-7; 10 nucleotides align to TRBD1. The source material was naive CD8+ T cells sorted from blood. CDR3: CASSDGDRGLYEQYF. DNA for the CDR3: TGTGCCAGCAGTGATGGGGACAGGGGACTCTACGAGCAGTACTTC.